The present entry profiles one T cell receptor (beta chain) with its context. The data derive from a study of blood T cell repertoires in COVID-19. Turning to the study itself: Samples representing acute and convalescent COVID-19 were sourced from the United States, Italy and Spain. The cDNA or gDNA used as material had been derived from T cells, B-cell-depleted T cells, or PBMCs.

Authors' methods: Counts of nucleated cells, estimated from reference gene primer amplification, were obtained. Libraries were prepared by immunoSEQ multiplex PCR; TCRdb keeps only in-frame clonotypes and omits some of them. D and trimming come from the DNA, and the V and J calls and clone size come from that table. The sample records about 160,000 clones, approximately 92% being singletons. Trimming removed 3 bases from V and 3 bases from J; junction bases left unmatched: 5. The CDR3 is made up of 14 amino acids. Germline assignment: CDR1 SGHRS and CDR2 YFSETQ. The source is a woman in her forties or fifties with acute or convalescent COVID-19. Source material: peripheral blood. V usage is TRBV5-1 and J usage is TRBJ1-2, with TRBD1 identical over 7 bases. CDR3 sequence (DNA): TGCGCCAGCAGCTCCGAGACAGGGTACTATGGCTACACCTTC. It codes for CASSSETGYYGYTF.